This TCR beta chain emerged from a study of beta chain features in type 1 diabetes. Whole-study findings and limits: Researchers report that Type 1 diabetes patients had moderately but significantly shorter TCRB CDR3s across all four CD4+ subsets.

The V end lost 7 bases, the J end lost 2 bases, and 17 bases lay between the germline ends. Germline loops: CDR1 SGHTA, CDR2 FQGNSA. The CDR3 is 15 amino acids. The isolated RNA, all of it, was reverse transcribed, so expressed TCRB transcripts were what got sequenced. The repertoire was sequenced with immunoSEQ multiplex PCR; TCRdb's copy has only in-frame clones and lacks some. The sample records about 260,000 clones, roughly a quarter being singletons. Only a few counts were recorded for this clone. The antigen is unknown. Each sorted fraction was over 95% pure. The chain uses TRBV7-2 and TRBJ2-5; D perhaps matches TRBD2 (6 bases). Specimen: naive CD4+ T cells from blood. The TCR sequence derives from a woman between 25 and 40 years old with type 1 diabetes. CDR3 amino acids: CASTRRHGLQETQYF. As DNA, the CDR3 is TGTGCCAGCACCCGACGCCATGGACTACAAGAGACCCAGTACTTC.